These 5 T cell receptor beta chains originate from one sample sequenced in a study of control samples from healthy donors and cancer patients (dated by TCRdb to the early 2020s). Preparation of the library involved the immunoSEQ multiplex PCR assay. Held by TCRdb, this immuneACCESS table contains in-frame sequences only and omits some clones. Under half of the omission traces to an unresolved V gene where checked; the cause of the rest is unknown. The sample table shows around 200,000 clones, and about 93% are seen once. Around 1.6% of the sample belongs to the ten largest clones. Sequencing was done on a sample of blood. The receptors come from a man aged 18 to 29 in good health.

V gene TRBV30 combines with J gene TRBJ2-7, with a possible D match to TRBD2 (6 bases). CDR1 is GTSNPN, CDR2 SVGIG, per germline (reference sequence). This CDR3 is built from 12 residues. V was clipped by 3 bases and J by 5 bases, with 11 bases between them. The CDR3 DNA reads as TGTGCCTGGAGCCGGGGGAACCACGAGCAGTACTTC. Translating gives CAWSRGNHEQYF.

The chain carries TRBV9 and TRBJ1-2, with unresolved D. This CDR3 has 15 residues. V was shortened by 3 bases and J by 4 bases, with 16 bases between the two germline ends. Germline V gene lookup returns CDR1 SGDLS and CDR2 YYNGEE. CDR3: CASSDTKSGIYGYTF. CDR3 in DNA: TGTGCCAGCAGCGATACGAAAAGTGGGATCTATGGCTACACCTTC.

The V gene is TRBV5-5, the J gene TRBJ2-7; 9 bases agree with TRBD1. Germline V gene lookup returns CDR1 SGHKS and CDR2 YYEKEE (reference sequence). Trimming at V came to 4 bases and at J to 4 bases, leaving 15 bases not matched to a gene. The CDR3 runs to 17 residues. The CDR3 protein is CASSAGGDRATKYEQYF. The CDR3 nucleotides are TGTGCCAGCAGCGCTGGAGGGGACAGGGCTACCAAATACGAGCAGTACTTC.

This chain uses TRBV9 with TRBJ1-3, with TRBD1 matching over 10 bases. This CDR3 comprises 19 residues. Unmatched junction bases numbered 9, after V lost 0 bases and J lost 0 bases. Germline V gives CDR1 SGDLS, CDR2 YYNGEE. CDR3 DNA: TGTGCCAGCAGCGTAGACCCGTGGGGACAGGGGCTCTCTGGAAACACCATATATTTT. Translated: CASSVDPWGQGLSGNTIYF.

This clone has a single count. The rearrangement joins TRBV7-8 to TRBJ2-1, with 8 bases that match TRBD2. V dropped 2 bases and J dropped 4; count of bases not matched to a gene: 13. Per the germline V gene, CDR1 is SGHVS and CDR2 is FQNEAQ. The CDR3 is 18 residues long. The CDR3 is CASSLIEAAGGKYNEQFF. The CDR3, as DNA: TGTGCCAGCAGCTTAATTGAAGCGGCGGGGGGTAAATACAATGAGCAGTTCTTC.